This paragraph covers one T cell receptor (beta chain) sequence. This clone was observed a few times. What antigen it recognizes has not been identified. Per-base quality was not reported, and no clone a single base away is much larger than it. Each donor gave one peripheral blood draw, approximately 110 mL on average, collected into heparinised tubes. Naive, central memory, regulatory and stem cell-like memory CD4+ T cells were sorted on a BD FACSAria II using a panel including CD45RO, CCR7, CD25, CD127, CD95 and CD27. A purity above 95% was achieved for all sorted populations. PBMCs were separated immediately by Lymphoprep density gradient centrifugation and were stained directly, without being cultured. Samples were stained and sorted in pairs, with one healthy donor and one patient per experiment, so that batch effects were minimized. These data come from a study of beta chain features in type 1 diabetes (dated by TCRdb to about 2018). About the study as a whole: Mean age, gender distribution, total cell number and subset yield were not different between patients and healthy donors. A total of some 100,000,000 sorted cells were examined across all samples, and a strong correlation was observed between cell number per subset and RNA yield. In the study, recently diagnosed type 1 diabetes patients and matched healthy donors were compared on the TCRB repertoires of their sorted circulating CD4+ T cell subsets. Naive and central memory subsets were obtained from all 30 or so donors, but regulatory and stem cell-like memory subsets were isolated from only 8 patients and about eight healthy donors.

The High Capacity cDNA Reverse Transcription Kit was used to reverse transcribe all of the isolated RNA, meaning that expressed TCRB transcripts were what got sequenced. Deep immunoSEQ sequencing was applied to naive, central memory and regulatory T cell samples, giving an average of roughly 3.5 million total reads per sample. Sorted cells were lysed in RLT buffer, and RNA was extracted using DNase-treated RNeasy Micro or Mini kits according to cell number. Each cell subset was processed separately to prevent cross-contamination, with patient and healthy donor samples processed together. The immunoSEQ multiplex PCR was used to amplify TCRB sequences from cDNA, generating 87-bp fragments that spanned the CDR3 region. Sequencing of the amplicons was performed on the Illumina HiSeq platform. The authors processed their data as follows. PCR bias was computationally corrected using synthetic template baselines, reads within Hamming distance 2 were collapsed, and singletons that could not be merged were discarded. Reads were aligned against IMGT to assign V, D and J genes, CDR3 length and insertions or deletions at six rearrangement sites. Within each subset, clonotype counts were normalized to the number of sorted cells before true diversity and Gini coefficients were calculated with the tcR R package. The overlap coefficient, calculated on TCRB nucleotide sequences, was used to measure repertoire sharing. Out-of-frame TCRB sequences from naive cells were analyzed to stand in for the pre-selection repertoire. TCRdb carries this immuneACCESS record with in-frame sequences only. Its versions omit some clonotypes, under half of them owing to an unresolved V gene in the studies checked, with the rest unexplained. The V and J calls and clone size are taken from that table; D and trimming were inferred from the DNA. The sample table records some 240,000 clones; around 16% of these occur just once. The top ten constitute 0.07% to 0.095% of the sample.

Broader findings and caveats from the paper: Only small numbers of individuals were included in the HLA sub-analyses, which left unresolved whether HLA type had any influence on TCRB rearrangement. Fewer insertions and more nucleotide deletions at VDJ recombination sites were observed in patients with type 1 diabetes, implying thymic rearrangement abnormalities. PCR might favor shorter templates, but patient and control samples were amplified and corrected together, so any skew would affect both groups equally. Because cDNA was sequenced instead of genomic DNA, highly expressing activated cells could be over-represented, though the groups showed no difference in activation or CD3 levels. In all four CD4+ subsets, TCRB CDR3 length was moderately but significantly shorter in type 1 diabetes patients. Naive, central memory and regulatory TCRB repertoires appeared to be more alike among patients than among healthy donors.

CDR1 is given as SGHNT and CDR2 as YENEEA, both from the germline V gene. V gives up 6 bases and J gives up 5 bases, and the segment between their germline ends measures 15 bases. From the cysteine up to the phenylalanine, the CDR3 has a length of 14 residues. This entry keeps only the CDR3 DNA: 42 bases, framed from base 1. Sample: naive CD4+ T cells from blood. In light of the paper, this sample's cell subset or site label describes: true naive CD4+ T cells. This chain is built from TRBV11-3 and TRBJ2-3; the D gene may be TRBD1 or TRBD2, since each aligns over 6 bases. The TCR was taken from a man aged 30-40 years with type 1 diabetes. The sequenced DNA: TGTGCCAGCAGTCATTTAGGGGGAGGAGATACGCAGTATTTT. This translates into CASSHLGGGDTQYF.